Detailed here is one T cell receptor beta chain. The sample is drawn from a study of blood T cell repertoires in COVID-19. Sequenced by immunoSEQ multiplex PCR; TCRdb stores in-frame clones only, minus some. The data show 250,000 or so clones, 75% to 90% seen once. Germline V gene data show CDR1 as SNHLY and CDR2 as FYNNEI. The germline V and J ends were trimmed by 6 bases and 3 bases, with 11 bases remaining between them. The CDR3 runs to 13 residues. The TCR sequence derives from a woman in her 40s who had recovered from COVID-19. The source material was peripheral blood. This chain links TRBV2 with TRBJ1-1, with a tentative D call TRBD1 (5 bases). Written as DNA, the CDR3 is TGTGCCAGCAGGACAGATGCGGACACTGAAGCTTTCTTT. This gives the protein CASRTDADTEAFF.